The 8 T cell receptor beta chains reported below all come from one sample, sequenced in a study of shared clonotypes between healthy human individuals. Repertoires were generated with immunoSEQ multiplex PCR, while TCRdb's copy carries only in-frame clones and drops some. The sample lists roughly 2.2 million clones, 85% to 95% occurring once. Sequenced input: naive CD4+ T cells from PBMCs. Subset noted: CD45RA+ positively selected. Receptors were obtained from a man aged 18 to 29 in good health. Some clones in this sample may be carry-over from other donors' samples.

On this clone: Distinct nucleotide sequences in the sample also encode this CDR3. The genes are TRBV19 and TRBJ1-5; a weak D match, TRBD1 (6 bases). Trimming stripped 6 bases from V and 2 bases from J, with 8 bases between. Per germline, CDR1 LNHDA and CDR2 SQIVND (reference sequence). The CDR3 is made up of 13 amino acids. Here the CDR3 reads CASRRQGNQPQHF. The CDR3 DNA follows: TGTGCCAGTAGACGACAGGGCAATCAGCCCCAGCATTTT.

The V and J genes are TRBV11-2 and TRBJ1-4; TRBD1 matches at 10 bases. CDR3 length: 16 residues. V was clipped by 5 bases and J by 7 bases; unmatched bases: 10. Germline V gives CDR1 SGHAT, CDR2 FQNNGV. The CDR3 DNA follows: TGTGCCAGCAGCCCACCCTTGGGGACAGGGGTTGAAAAACTGTTTTTT. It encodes CASSPPLGTGVEKLFF.

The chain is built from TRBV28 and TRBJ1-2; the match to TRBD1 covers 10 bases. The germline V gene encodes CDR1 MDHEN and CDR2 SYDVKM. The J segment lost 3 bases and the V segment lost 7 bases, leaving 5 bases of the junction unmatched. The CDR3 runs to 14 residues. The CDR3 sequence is CASTGDRGHYGYTF. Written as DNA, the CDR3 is TGTGCCAGCACCGGGGACAGGGGCCACTATGGCTACACCTTC.

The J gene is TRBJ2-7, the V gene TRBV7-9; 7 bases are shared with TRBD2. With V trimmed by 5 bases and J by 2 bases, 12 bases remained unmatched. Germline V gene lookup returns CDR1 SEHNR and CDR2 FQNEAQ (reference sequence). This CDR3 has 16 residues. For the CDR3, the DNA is TGTGCCAGCAGCGGCTCGACCGGGACTAATCCCTACGAGCAGTACTTC. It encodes CASSGSTGTNPYEQYF.

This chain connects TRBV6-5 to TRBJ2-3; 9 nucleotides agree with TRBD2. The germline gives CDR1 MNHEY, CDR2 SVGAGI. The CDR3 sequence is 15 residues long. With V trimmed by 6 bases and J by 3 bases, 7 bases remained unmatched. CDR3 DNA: TGTGCCAGCAGGGGTAGCGGGAGAGGGACAGATACGCAGTATTTT. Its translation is CASRGSGRGTDTQYF.

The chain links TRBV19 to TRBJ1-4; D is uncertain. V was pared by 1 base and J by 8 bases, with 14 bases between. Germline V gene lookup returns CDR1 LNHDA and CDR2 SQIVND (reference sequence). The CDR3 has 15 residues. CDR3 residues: CASSIVLEAAEKLFF. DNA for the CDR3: TGTGCCAGTAGTATAGTTTTGGAGGCCGCAGAAAAACTGTTTTTT.

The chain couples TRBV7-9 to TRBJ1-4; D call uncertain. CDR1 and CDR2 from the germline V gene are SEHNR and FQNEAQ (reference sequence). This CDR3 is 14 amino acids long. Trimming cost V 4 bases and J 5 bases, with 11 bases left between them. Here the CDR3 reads CASSSQRRNEKLFF. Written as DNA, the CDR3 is TGTGCCAGCAGCTCACAGAGAAGAAATGAAAAACTGTTTTTT.

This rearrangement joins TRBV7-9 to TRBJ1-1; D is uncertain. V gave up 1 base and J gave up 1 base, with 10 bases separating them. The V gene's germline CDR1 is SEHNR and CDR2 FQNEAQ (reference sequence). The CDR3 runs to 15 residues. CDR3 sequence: CASSLERVRNTEAFF. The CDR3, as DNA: TGTGCCAGCAGCTTAGAACGGGTCCGGAACACTGAAGCTTTCTTT. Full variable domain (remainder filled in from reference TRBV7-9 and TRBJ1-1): DTGVSQNPRHKITKRGQNVTFRCDPISEHNRLYWYRQTLGQGPEFLTYFQNEAQLEKSRLLSDRFSAERPKGSFSTLEIQRTEQGDSAMYLCASSLERVRNTEAFFGQGTRLTVV.